The sequence of this T cell receptor beta chain was determined in a study of blood T cell repertoires in COVID-19. Study summary: Specimens from acute and convalescent COVID-19 originated in the United States, Italy and Spain. Sample material is recorded as cDNA or gDNA derived from T cells, B-cell-depleted T cells, or PBMCs.

The CDR3 covers 15 residues. The V gene lost 0 bases and the J gene lost 1 base, with 9 bases spanning the gap. Germline V CDR1 and CDR2: LNHNV, YYDKDF (reference sequence). Method: immunoSEQ multiplex PCR; TCRdb's copy keeps in-frame clones and lacks some. The sample contains hundreds of thousands of clones, about 90% of which appear only once. In Seattle, patients joined the study during active infection and were tracked longitudinally. This TCR was sampled from a woman in her 30s with COVID-19, enrolled during active disease. The chain links TRBV15 to TRBJ1-1, with a weak D call TRBD1 (5 bases). What was sequenced was peripheral blood. Here the CDR3 reads CATSRDGQGNTEAFF. CDR3 in DNA: TGTGCCACCAGCAGAGATGGACAAGGGAACACTGAAGCTTTCTTT.